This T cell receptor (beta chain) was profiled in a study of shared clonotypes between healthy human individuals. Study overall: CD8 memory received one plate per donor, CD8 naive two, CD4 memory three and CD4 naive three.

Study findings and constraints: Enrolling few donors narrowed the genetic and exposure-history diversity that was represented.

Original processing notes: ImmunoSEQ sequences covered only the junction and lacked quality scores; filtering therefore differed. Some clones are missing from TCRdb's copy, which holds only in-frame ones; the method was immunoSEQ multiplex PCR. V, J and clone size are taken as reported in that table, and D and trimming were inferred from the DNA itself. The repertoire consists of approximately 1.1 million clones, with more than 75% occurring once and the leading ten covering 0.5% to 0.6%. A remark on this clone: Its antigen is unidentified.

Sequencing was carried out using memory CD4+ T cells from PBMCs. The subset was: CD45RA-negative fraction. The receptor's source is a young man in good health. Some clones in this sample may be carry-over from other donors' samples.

The CDR3 nucleotides read TGTGCTTGCCGAACACCAGTTGAAGCTTTCTTT. Residues: CACRTPVEAFF. V is TRBV28 and J is TRBJ1-1, with unresolved D. There are 11 residues in the CDR3. Germline V CDR1 and CDR2: MDHEN, SYDVKM.